These 28 T cell receptor beta chains share one sample of origin, sequenced in a study of cytomegalovirus exposure and HLA in healthy donors (dated by TCRdb to 2016 to 2017). Library preparation employed the immunoSEQ multiplex PCR assay. This is the immuneACCESS table as TCRdb keeps it, with only in-frame sequences that have V and J called. A part of the clones is gone; compared with another copy, unresolved V genes explain less than half, and the rest is unexplained. This sample has roughly 100,000 clones in its table, and about 85% of those were observed once. The top ten clonotypes cover approximately 20% of the sample. The material sequenced was PBMCs. These receptors all stem from a man aged 18 to 29 in good health and CMV-seropositive.

The chain carries TRBV18 and TRBJ2-1, with TRBD2 identical over 10 bases. Germline V CDR1 and CDR2: KGHSH, LQKENI. V was pared by 3 bases and J by 5 bases, with 4 bases of the junction left unmatched. This CDR3 has 15 residues. CDR3 nucleotides: TGTGCCAGCTCACCTGGACTAGCGGAGCACAATGAGCAGTTCTTC. Its protein is CASSPGLAEHNEQFF. The variable domain in full, completed from reference TRBV18 and TRBJ2-1, reads NAGVMQNPRHLVRRRGQEARLRCSPMKGHSHVYWYRQLPEEGLKFMVYLQKENIIDESGMPKERFSAEFPKEGPSILRIQQVVRGDSAAYFCASSPGLAEHNEQFFGPGTRLTVL.

This sequence joins TRBV2 and TRBJ1-5, with D possibly matching TRBD1 (6 bases). The CDR3 length is 14 residues. The ends were cut back, 4 bases at V and 2 bases at J, with 9 bases in the middle. Germline V lookup: CDR1 SNHLY, CDR2 FYNNEI. Written as DNA, the CDR3 is TGTGCCAGCAGTGGACAGGTGGGCAATCAGCCCCAGCATTTT. This translates into CASSGQVGNQPQHF. Full variable domain (missing parts from reference TRBV2 and TRBJ1-5): EPEVTQTPSHQVTQMGQEVILRCVPISNHLYFYWYRQILGQKVEFLVSFYNNEISEKSEIFDDQFSVERPDGSNFTLKIRSTKLEDSAMYFCASSGQVGNQPQHFGDGTRLSIL.

The chain employs TRBV27 and TRBJ1-1; D gene uncertain. This CDR3 has 13 residues. Deletions cut 10 bases from V and 1 base from J, with 13 bases between. Germline values: CDR1 MNHEY, CDR2 SMNVEV (reference sequence). The CDR3 protein is CATRGLGNTEAFF. The DNA for the CDR3 is TGTGCCACCCGGGGATTGGGGAACACTGAAGCTTTCTTT.

The chain joins TRBV4-2 to TRBJ2-1; D might be TRBD2 (6 bases). The CDR3 has 12 residues. The germline V gene encodes CDR1 LGHNA and CDR2 YNFKEQ. V lost 2 bases to trimming and J lost 15 bases, with 14 bases between them. Here the CDR3 reads CASSQTSSGPFF. The CDR3 DNA reads as TGTGCCAGCAGCCAAACTAGCTCCGGTCCGTTCTTC.

The chain has TRBV28 and TRBJ1-5; TRBD1 matches at 8 bases. This CDR3 has 15 amino acids. V dropped 5 bases and J dropped 3; count of bases not matched to a gene: 6. The germline V gene has CDR1 MDHEN and CDR2 SYDVKM. The CDR3 DNA reads as TGTGCCAGCAGTCTCCCAGGGGGCTACAATCAGCCCCAGCATTTT. Translation gives CASSLPGGYNQPQHF. The full variable domain, its missing parts supplied by reference TRBV28 and TRBJ1-5, is DVKVTQSSRYLVKRTGEKVFLECVQDMDHENMFWYRQDPGLGLRLIYFSYDVKMKEKGDIPEGYSVSREKKERFSLILESASTNQTSMYLCASSLPGGYNQPQHFGDGTRLSIL.

The V call is TRBV6-6, the J call TRBJ1-1; no reliable D call. V lost 0 bases and J 5 bases, leaving 4 bases between the germline ends. The germline V gene encodes CDR1 MNHNY and CDR2 SVGAGI (reference sequence). CDR3 size: 12 residues. CDR3 in amino acids: CASSYSETEAFF. The CDR3 DNA follows: TGTGCCAGCAGTTACTCGGAGACTGAAGCTTTCTTT.

The chain joins TRBV7-3 to TRBJ2-3, with 15 bases fitting TRBD2. Germline CDR1 SGHTA, CDR2 FQGTGA. The J segment lost 4 bases and the V segment lost 8 bases, leaving 10 bases of the junction unmatched. The CDR3 spans 17 residues. The CDR3: CASLGGLAGGAADTQYF. The CDR3 bases are TGTGCCAGCTTGGGGGGACTAGCGGGAGGTGCGGCAGATACGCAGTATTTT.

J is TRBJ2-2 and V is TRBV2; D is perhaps TRBD2 (6 bases). The germline V gene encodes CDR1 SNHLY and CDR2 FYNNEI. There are 12 residues in the CDR3. The V and J ends lost 7 bases and 16 bases respectively, with 19 bases between them. Written as DNA, the CDR3 is TGTGCCAGCACGGGAGACAGTGCCCGGCCGTTTTTT. This sequence encodes CASTGDSARPFF.

The chain couples TRBV5-1 to TRBJ1-5; 9 positions match TRBD1. Germline-derived CDR1 and CDR2 are SGHRS and YFSETQ. The CDR3 consists of 15 residues. V lost 3 bases and J lost 4; bases outside the gene matches: 5. The CDR3 bases are TGCGCCAGCAGCTCAGGGGACAGGGAGAATCAGCCCCAGCATTTT. Translation gives CASSSGDRENQPQHF.

V and J are TRBV9 and TRBJ2-3, with TRBD1 matching over 8 bases. The CDR3 is made up of 17 amino acids. With 0 bases clipped from V and 4 bases from J, the junction kept 10 bases outside the gene matches. The V gene's germline CDR1 is SGDLS and CDR2 YYNGEE. The CDR3 DNA sequence: TGTGCCAGCAGCGTAGCTACGGACAGGGTCGAAGCAGATACGCAGTATTTT. Translating gives CASSVATDRVEADTQYF.

The chain employs TRBV27 and TRBJ2-5; D possibly corresponds to TRBD2 (6 bases). Looked up from germline, CDR1 is MNHEY and CDR2 is SMNVEV (reference sequence). V was cut by 3 bases and J by 5 bases, with 13 bases left in between. The CDR3 length is 14 residues. CDR3: CASSFSQRAETQYF. As DNA, the CDR3 is TGTGCCAGCAGTTTCTCCCAGCGGGCGGAGACCCAGTACTTC.

This clone was counted a single time. This sequence joins TRBV15 and TRBJ2-5; 15 bases map to TRBD2. The ends lost 5 bases at V and 4 bases at J; junction bases unmatched: 2. The CDR3 runs 15 residues. Germline V gene sequence: CDR1 LNHNV, CDR2 YYDKDF (reference sequence). The CDR3 coding sequence is TGTGCCACCAGCGAGGGACTAGCGGGAGGAGAGACCCAGTACTTC. It yields the protein CATSEGLAGGETQYF.

This clone has more than one count but fewer than ten. CDR3 DNA: TGTGCCAGCAGGCAACTAGCGGACGAGCAGTACTTC. It yields the protein CASRQLADEQYF. The chain uses TRBV2 and TRBJ2-7; TRBD2 agrees at 8 bases. Trimming took 6 bases from V and 5 from J; bases not matched to a gene: 3. The CDR3 consists of 12 residues. CDR1 and CDR2 (germline): SNHLY, FYNNEI.

This chain links TRBV6-1 with TRBJ1-4; D perhaps matches TRBD1 (6 bases). This CDR3 region has 13 residues. V lost 9 bases to trimming and J lost 0 bases, with 8 bases between them. Germline V lookup: CDR1 MNHNS, CDR2 SASEGT. DNA for the CDR3: TGTGCCAGTGGACAGTCAACTAATGAAAAACTGTTTTTT. Encoded protein: CASGQSTNEKLFF.

The chain couples TRBV30 to TRBJ2-7; D gene uncertain. The CDR3 covers 12 residues. Per germline, CDR1 GTSNPN and CDR2 SVGIG (reference sequence). V was clipped by 0 bases and J by 4 bases, with 7 bases between them. This CDR3 reads CAWSVQVYEQYF. The CDR3 DNA reads TGTGCCTGGAGTGTACAAGTATACGAGCAGTACTTC.

The chain employs TRBV7-9 and TRBJ2-1; the match to TRBD2 covers 7 bases. Germline CDR1 reads SEHNR; CDR2 reads FQNEAQ (reference sequence). V dropped 2 bases and J dropped 3; count of bases not matched to a gene: 4. The CDR3 has 15 amino acids. The chain's CDR3 is CASSLRGSRYNEQFF. As DNA, the CDR3 is TGTGCCAGCAGCTTACGCGGGAGCCGCTACAATGAGCAGTTCTTC.

V gene TRBV5-6 combines with J gene TRBJ2-7, with D possibly matching TRBD2 (5 bases). The germline CDR1 and CDR2 sequences are SGHDT and YYEEEE. CDR3 length: 11 residues. Trimming pared 2 bases from V and 6 bases from J, leaving 6 bases between. The DNA of the CDR3 is TGTGCCAGCAGCTTCCGGGGCGAGCAGTACTTC. This encodes CASSFRGEQYF.

V and J are TRBV5-4 and TRBJ2-3; 13 bases match TRBD2. Germline CDR1 reads SGHNT; CDR2 reads YYREEE (reference sequence). This CDR3 contains 16 residues. V shed 4 bases and J 6 bases; nucleotides not matched to a gene: 8. CDR3 protein: CASSIGLAGVWDTQYF. CDR3 sequence (DNA): TGTGCCAGCAGCATAGGACTAGCGGGAGTTTGGGATACGCAGTATTTT.

The CDR3: CASNLVRGDEQYF. CDR3 sequence (DNA): TGTGCCAGCAACCTAGTCCGGGGGGACGAGCAGTACTTC. V is TRBV11-2 and J is TRBJ2-7; the match to TRBD2 covers 7 bases. The J segment lost 5 bases and the V segment lost 7 bases, leaving 8 bases of the junction unmatched. This CDR3 is 13 amino acids long. In germline, CDR1 is SGHAT, CDR2 FQNNGV.

The rearrangement joins TRBV5-1 to TRBJ2-1; D possibly corresponds to TRBD1 (5 bases). Germline loops: CDR1 SGHRS, CDR2 YFSETQ. The CDR3 consists of 13 residues. V dropped 2 bases and J dropped 7 bases, with 10 bases sitting between them. CDR3 sequence reads: CASSFRWTNEQFF. CDR3 DNA: TGCGCCAGCAGCTTTAGATGGACAAATGAGCAGTTCTTC.

There are a few counts of this clone. The rearrangement uses TRBV25-1 and TRBJ2-7, with D maybe TRBD1 (6 bases). The CDR3 extends over 12 amino acids. Germline V lookup: CDR1 MGHDK, CDR2 SYGVNS. Between the trimmed V and J ends, which lost 3 bases and 4 bases, there was a span of 7 bases. The CDR3 here is CASSDRGYEQYV. For the CDR3, the DNA is TGTGCCAGCAGTGACAGGGGTTACGAGCAGTACGTC.

This clone was seen only a few times. This chain joins TRBV29-1 and TRBJ1-2; a possible D gene is TRBD1 (6 bases). Germline CDR1 is SQVTM and CDR2 is ANQGSEA. Trimming took off 6 bases at V and 8 bases at J, with 16 bases between the two ends. The CDR3 totals 12 residues. CDR3 sequence reads: CSVEDSPLGYTF. The CDR3 DNA follows: TGCAGCGTGGAGGACAGTCCCCTGGGCTACACCTTC. The whole variable domain, remainder taken from reference TRBV29-1 and TRBJ1-2, is SAVISQKPSRDICQRGTSLTIQCQVDSQVTMMFWYRQQPGQSLTLIATANQGSEATYESGFVIDKFPISRPNLTFSTLTVSNMSPEDSSIYLCSVEDSPLGYTFGSGTRLTVV.

The CDR3 spells CASSQDDGTGVNYGYTF. The CDR3 region has the DNA TGCGCCAGCAGCCAAGATGATGGGACAGGGGTTAACTATGGCTACACCTTC. The chain recombines TRBV4-1 with TRBJ1-2, with TRBD1 identical over 10 bases. The CDR3 extends over 17 amino acids. CDR1 and CDR2 from the germline V gene are MGHRA and YSYEKL. Germline trimming cut 0 bases from V and 1 base from J; bases unmatched to any gene: 5.

The chain employs TRBV25-1 and TRBJ1-3; no clear D gene. The CDR3 runs 14 residues. Trimming pared 3 bases from V and 0 bases from J, leaving 6 bases between. Germline CDR1 MGHDK, CDR2 SYGVNS. This chain's CDR3 is CASSDPSSGNTIYF. Here the CDR3 DNA reads TGTGCCAGCAGTGATCCATCCTCTGGAAACACCATATATTTT.

V is TRBV5-4 and J is TRBJ2-2; D gene unclear. Germline V lookup: CDR1 SGHNT, CDR2 YYREEE (reference sequence). This CDR3 contains 13 residues. Trimming pared 0 bases from V and 2 bases from J, leaving 2 bases between. The CDR3 protein is CASSLANTGELFF. DNA for the CDR3: TGTGCCAGCAGCTTGGCAAACACCGGGGAGCTGTTTTTT.

This clone was seen just once. The chain is built from TRBV6-1 and TRBJ1-5, with 7 bases identical to TRBD1. V lost 5 bases to trimming and J lost 5 bases; unmatched junction nucleotides: 9. Germline CDR1 reads MNHNS; CDR2 reads SASEGT. The CDR3 is 15 amino acids. The CDR3 DNA follows: TGTGCCAGCAGTCACCGGGACAGAGGGGATCAGCCCCAGCATTTT. It is translated as CASSHRDRGDQPQHF.

The V gene is TRBV2, the J gene TRBJ2-3; D is unresolved. Looked up from germline, CDR1 is SNHLY and CDR2 is FYNNEI. V was clipped by 2 bases and J by 6 bases, with 3 bases between them. The CDR3 sequence is 11 residues long. For the CDR3, the DNA is TGTGCCAGCAGTGAATCTGATACGCAGTATTTT. Its translation: CASSESDTQYF.

The rearrangement links TRBV5-4 to TRBJ2-1; tentative D call: TRBD1 (5 bases). The V and J ends lost 3 bases and 10 bases respectively, with 14 bases between them. Germline V gene data show CDR1 as SGHNT and CDR2 as YYREEE (reference sequence). This CDR3 spans 13 amino acids. The DNA for the CDR3 is TGTGCCAGCAGCTGGTACCCAGGACAAGAGCAGTTCTTC. Residues: CASSWYPGQEQFF.